These T cell receptor beta chains were read from a single sample in a study of blood T cell repertoires in COVID-19. Assay: immunoSEQ multiplex PCR; the TCRdb copy retains only in-frame clones and omits some. The sample has about 250,000 clones, roughly four fifths seen once; the top ten hold 4% to 5.5%. Sequencing used peripheral blood. These receptor sequences come from a man aged 45-60 years with active or convalescent COVID-19. The CDR3 runs from the conserved cysteine through the conserved F or W. D genes are given only for firm matches. Clone size is given for some rows only: seen once, a few or many times, or a class if the clone is expanded.

CDR3 protein: CSATGESPSGANVLTF; CDR3 DNA: TGCAGCGCTACAGGGGAAAGTCCCTCTGGGGCCAACGTCCTGACTTTC; J gene: TRBJ2-6; D gene: TRBD1; V gene: TRBV29-1; clone size: -
CDR3 protein: CASSLEAGDYEQYF; CDR3 DNA: TGTGCCAGCAGTCTAGAGGCGGGCGACTACGAGCAGTACTTC; J gene: TRBJ2-7; D gene: -; V gene: TRBV7-6; clone size: few
CDR3 protein: CAISGQGNGYTF; CDR3 DNA: TGTGCCATCAGCGGACAGGGGAATGGCTACACCTTC; J gene: TRBJ1-2; D gene: TRBD1; V gene: TRBV10-3; clone size: few
CDR3 protein: CASTPQGGESNQPQHF; CDR3 DNA: TGTGCCAGCACCCCTCAAGGGGGAGAGAGCAATCAGCCCCAGCATTTT; J gene: TRBJ1-5; D gene: -; V gene: TRBV21-1; clone size: -
CDR3 protein: CASSFGTGSSYGYTF; CDR3 DNA: TGTGCCAGCAGCTTTGGGACAGGTTCATCTTATGGCTACACCTTC; J gene: TRBJ1-2; D gene: TRBD1; V gene: TRBV7-6; clone size: -
CDR3 protein: CASSMSVTAGNTIYF; CDR3 DNA: TGTGCCAGTAGTATGTCGGTAACAGCTGGAAACACCATATATTTT; J gene: TRBJ1-3; D gene: -; V gene: TRBV19; clone size: few
CDR3 protein: CASSQDWGQNYGYTF; CDR3 DNA: TGTGCCAGCAGCCAAGATTGGGGACAGAACTATGGCTACACCTTC; J gene: TRBJ1-2; D gene: TRBD1; V gene: TRBV3-1/TRBV3-2; clone size: -
CDR3 protein: CASSDQGRLVETQYF; CDR3 DNA: TGTGCCAGCAGTGATCAGGGGCGCTTGGTGGAGACCCAGTACTTC; J gene: TRBJ2-5; D gene: -; V gene: TRBV2; clone size: -
CDR3 protein: CASSVREGNYGYTF; CDR3 DNA: TGTGCCAGTAGCGTCAGGGAGGGGAACTATGGCTACACCTTC; J gene: TRBJ1-2; D gene: -; V gene: TRBV19; clone size: -
CDR3 protein: CASSGTSNQPQHF; CDR3 DNA: TGTGCCAGCAGTGGGACAAGCAATCAGCCCCAGCATTTT; J gene: TRBJ1-5; D gene: -; V gene: TRBV12-3/TRBV12-4; clone size: -
CDR3 protein: CASSQADGRAFF; CDR3 DNA: TGCGCCAGCAGCCAAGCGGACGGGAGGGCTTTCTTT; J gene: TRBJ1-1; D gene: -; V gene: TRBV4-3; clone size: -
CDR3 protein: CASSERQVGEQYF; CDR3 DNA: TGTGCCAGCAGTGAACGTCAGGTGGGCGAGCAGTACTTC; J gene: TRBJ2-7; D gene: -; V gene: TRBV2; clone size: -
CDR3 protein: CSASASGGNLQETQYF; CDR3 DNA: TGCAGTGCTAGTGCTAGCGGGGGAAATTTGCAAGAGACCCAGTACTTC; J gene: TRBJ2-5; D gene: TRBD2; V gene: TRBV20-1; clone size: few
CDR3 protein: CASNESGDEQFF; CDR3 DNA: TGCGCCAGCAACGAGAGCGGGGATGAGCAGTTCTTC; J gene: TRBJ2-1; D gene: TRBD2; V gene: TRBV5-1; clone size: -
CDR3 protein: CASSSGFGGYTF; CDR3 DNA: TGTGCCAGCAGTTCTGGGTTCGGGGGCTACACCTTC; J gene: TRBJ1-2; D gene: -; V gene: TRBV6-5; clone size: -
CDR3 protein: CSVGGTSLGTQYF; CDR3 DNA: TGCAGCGTTGGTGGGACTAGCCTGGGGACCCAGTACTTC; J gene: TRBJ2-5; D gene: TRBD2; V gene: TRBV29-1; clone size: -
CDR3 protein: CASSFLQGPYGYTF; CDR3 DNA: TGTGCCAGCAGTTTTTTACAGGGGCCCTATGGCTACACCTTC; J gene: TRBJ1-2; D gene: TRBD1; V gene: TRBV6-6; clone size: once
CDR3 protein: CASSFGLAGASGANVLTF; CDR3 DNA: TGTGCCAGCAGTTTTGGACTAGCGGGGGCCTCTGGGGCCAACGTCCTGACTTTC; J gene: TRBJ2-6; D gene: TRBD2; V gene: TRBV27; clone size: -
CDR3 protein: CASSLALSAGLMDGYTF; CDR3 DNA: TGCGCCAGCAGCTTGGCCCTGTCGGCAGGGTTGATGGATGGCTACACCTTC; J gene: TRBJ1-2; D gene: -; V gene: TRBV5-1; clone size: -
CDR3 protein: CASSVGASGGEQFF; CDR3 DNA: TGTGCCAGCAGCGTAGGGGCTAGCGGGGGGGAGCAGTTCTTC; J gene: TRBJ2-1; D gene: TRBD2; V gene: TRBV9; clone size: -
CDR3 protein: CASGTGGNEQFF; CDR3 DNA: TGTGCCAGTGGGACAGGGGGCAATGAGCAGTTCTTC; J gene: TRBJ2-1; D gene: TRBD1; V gene: TRBV19; clone size: -
CDR3 protein: CASSAQGRGGYTF; CDR3 DNA: TGTGCCAGCAGCGCCCAGGGGCGTGGAGGCTACACCTTC; J gene: TRBJ1-2; D gene: -; V gene: TRBV2; clone size: -
CDR3 protein: CASSEGRGLVSRTETQYF; CDR3 DNA: TGTGCCAGCAGTGAGGGAAGGGGACTAGTATCGAGGACGGAGACCCAGTACTTC; J gene: TRBJ2-5; D gene: TRBD2; V gene: TRBV2; clone size: -
CDR3 protein: CASSLTAGTGAFNQPQHF; CDR3 DNA: TGTGCCAGCAGCTTAACGGCAGGGACAGGGGCTTTCAATCAGCCCCAGCATTTT; J gene: TRBJ1-5; D gene: TRBD1; V gene: TRBV5-6; clone size: -
CDR3 protein: CASSPQRGVGNEQFF; CDR3 DNA: TGTGCCAGCAGCCCTCAGCGGGGGGTGGGCAATGAGCAGTTCTTC; J gene: TRBJ2-1; D gene: TRBD2; V gene: TRBV7-2; clone size: few
CDR3 protein: CASGTVAGLETQYF; CDR3 DNA: TGTGCCAGCGGGACGGTAGCGGGGCTAGAGACCCAGTACTTC; J gene: TRBJ2-5; D gene: TRBD2; V gene: TRBV7-6; clone size: -
CDR3 protein: CAWTGNYEQYF; CDR3 DNA: TGTGCCTGGACAGGGAACTACGAGCAGTACTTC; J gene: TRBJ2-7; D gene: -; V gene: TRBV30; clone size: -
CDR3 protein: CASSVRQGANTEAFF; CDR3 DNA: TGTGCCAGCAGCGTACGACAGGGGGCGAACACTGAAGCTTTCTTT; J gene: TRBJ1-1; D gene: TRBD1; V gene: TRBV7-2; clone size: -
CDR3 protein: CASSQALREATEAFF; CDR3 DNA: TGTGCCAGCAGCCAAGCCCTCAGGGAAGCCACTGAAGCTTTCTTT; J gene: TRBJ1-1; D gene: -; V gene: TRBV4-2; clone size: -
CDR3 protein: CASSSWTGTSGNNEQFF; CDR3 DNA: TGTGCCAGCAGCTCTTGGACGGGGACTAGCGGGAACAATGAGCAGTTCTTC; J gene: TRBJ2-1; D gene: TRBD2; V gene: TRBV5-6; clone size: -
CDR3 protein: CASSLGDRSDEKLFF; CDR3 DNA: TGCGCCAGCAGCTTGGGGGACAGGTCAGATGAAAAACTGTTTTTT; J gene: TRBJ1-4; D gene: TRBD1; V gene: TRBV5-1; clone size: once
CDR3 protein: CAGGTSDDYEQYF; CDR3 DNA: TGTGCCGGAGGGACTAGCGATGACTACGAGCAGTACTTC; J gene: TRBJ2-7; D gene: TRBD2; V gene: TRBV30; clone size: -
CDR3 protein: CASSPGLAGLKNIQYF; CDR3 DNA: TGTGCCAGCTCACCCGGACTAGCGGGCCTCAAAAACATTCAGTACTTC; J gene: TRBJ2-4; D gene: TRBD2; V gene: TRBV18; clone size: -
CDR3 protein: CASSHDTGTGRAGYTF; CDR3 DNA: TGCGCCAGCAGCCACGATACCGGGACAGGGAGGGCTGGCTACACCTTC; J gene: TRBJ1-2; D gene: TRBD1; V gene: TRBV4-3; clone size: -
CDR3 protein: CASSLVGGGKTGEKLFF; CDR3 DNA: TGTGCCAGCAGCTTAGTAGGGGGGGGAAAGACAGGTGAAAAACTGTTTTTT; J gene: TRBJ1-4; D gene: -; V gene: TRBV7-2; clone size: once
CDR3 protein: CASWQRAYTF; CDR3 DNA: TGTGCCAGCTGGCAGAGGGCCTACACCTTC; J gene: TRBJ1-2; D gene: -; V gene: TRBV28; clone size: -
CDR3 protein: CASSQAGTSGTDTQYF; CDR3 DNA: TGCGCCAGCAGCCAAGCCGGGACTAGCGGCACAGATACGCAGTATTTT; J gene: TRBJ2-3; D gene: TRBD2; V gene: TRBV4-3; clone size: -
CDR3 protein: CASSQETGRNTEAFF; CDR3 DNA: TGCGCCAGCAGCCAAGAGACAGGGCGGAACACTGAAGCTTTCTTT; J gene: TRBJ1-1; D gene: TRBD1; V gene: TRBV4-3; clone size: -
CDR3 protein: CASRWTATNEKLFF; CDR3 DNA: TGTGCCAGCAGGTGGACAGCAACTAATGAAAAACTGTTTTTT; J gene: TRBJ1-4; D gene: -; V gene: TRBV28; clone size: few
CDR3 protein: CASSRDGLAGGPDEQYF; CDR3 DNA: TGTGCCAGTAGTAGGGATGGACTAGCGGGGGGGCCAGACGAGCAGTACTTC; J gene: TRBJ2-7; D gene: TRBD2; V gene: TRBV19; clone size: -
CDR3 protein: CASSQEQSDREQFF; CDR3 DNA: TGTGCCAGCAGCCAAGAGCAATCGGACAGGGAGCAGTTCTTC; J gene: TRBJ2-1; D gene: TRBD1; V gene: TRBV14; clone size: -
CDR3 protein: CASSFSRLRDRGTTNEKLFF; CDR3 DNA: TGTGCCAGTAGTTTCTCCAGGTTGCGGGACAGGGGGACAACTAATGAAAAACTGTTTTTT; J gene: TRBJ1-4; D gene: TRBD1; V gene: TRBV19; clone size: -
CDR3 protein: CASSSRTGAFHEQYF; CDR3 DNA: TGTGCCAGCAGCTCTCGGACAGGAGCATTTCACGAGCAGTACTTC; J gene: TRBJ2-7; D gene: -; V gene: TRBV21-1; clone size: once
CDR3 protein: CASSLYAGNTEAFF; CDR3 DNA: TGCGCCAGCAGCTTGTACGCGGGAAACACTGAAGCTTTCTTT; J gene: TRBJ1-1; D gene: -; V gene: TRBV5-1; clone size: -
CDR3 protein: CAISETQGRKGYGYTF; CDR3 DNA: TGTGCCATCAGTGAGACACAGGGTCGCAAGGGCTATGGCTACACCTTC; J gene: TRBJ1-2; D gene: -; V gene: TRBV10-3; clone size: -
CDR3 protein: CATRGDRGRYEQYF; CDR3 DNA: TGTGCCACCAGGGGGGACAGGGGGCGTTACGAGCAGTACTTC; J gene: TRBJ2-7; D gene: TRBD1; V gene: TRBV6-5; clone size: -
CDR3 protein: CASSFSQGPVGYTF; CDR3 DNA: TGCGCCAGCAGCTTTTCGCAGGGGCCAGTAGGCTACACCTTC; J gene: TRBJ1-2; D gene: -; V gene: TRBV5-1; clone size: -